The 10 T cell receptor beta chains presented below share a single source sample, sequenced in a study of technical replicates of blood from a few donors. Sequencing used immunoSEQ multiplex PCR; TCRdb keeps in-frame clones, though not all of them. The table has about 83,000 clones, about 96% seen once. Sequenced material: T cells isolated from PBMCs. The receptors shown here come from a human donor in good health.

The genes are TRBV28 and TRBJ2-5; perhaps TRBD2 as D (6 bases). V was pared by 1 base and J by 5 bases, with 8 bases between. Per the germline V gene, CDR1 is MDHEN and CDR2 is SYDVKM. This CDR3 comprises 13 residues. In nucleotides, the CDR3 is TGTGCCAGCAGTTTATCCGGGGGTGAGACCCAGTACTTC. Translated, it gives CASSLSGGETQYF.

The chain couples TRBV7-9 to TRBJ2-2; D is perhaps TRBD1 (6 bases). The CDR3 has 13 amino acids. From germline, CDR1 is SEHNR and CDR2 FQNEAQ (reference sequence). V gave up 4 bases and J gave up 4 bases, with 7 bases separating them. CDR3 sequence: CASSSGVTGELFF. CDR3 in DNA: TGTGCCAGCAGCTCAGGGGTCACCGGGGAGCTGTTTTTT.

J is TRBJ2-5 and V is TRBV10-3; D remains ambiguous. Germline lookup yields CDR1 ENHRY and CDR2 SYGVKD. The V end lost 0 bases, the J end lost 5 bases, and 13 bases lay between the germline ends. There are 15 residues in the CDR3. DNA for the CDR3: TGTGCCATCAGTGAGTCGAGCCCCTTACTGGAGACCCAGTACTTC. Translated: CAISESSPLLETQYF.

The chain employs TRBV4-3 and TRBJ2-6; 10 bases agree with TRBD1. The CDR3 length is 18 residues. After removal of 4 bases from V and 0 bases from J, the junction contained 6 bases not matched to a gene. Looked up from germline, CDR1 is LGHNA and CDR2 is YSLEER. The CDR3 sequence: CASSPQTGGGSGANVLTF. CDR3 nucleotides: TGCGCCAGCAGCCCACAGACAGGGGGCGGCTCTGGGGCCAACGTCCTGACTTTC.

V gene TRBV7-6 combines with J gene TRBJ1-1, with D possibly being TRBD1 (5 bases). The germline V gene encodes CDR1 SGHVS and CDR2 FNYEAQ. The CDR3 contains 16 residues. The V end was cut by 1 base, the J end by 4 bases, with 16 bases between. In nucleotides, the CDR3 is TGTGCCAGCAGCTTAGGCGCCAGGGAAACTGTCACTGAAGCTTTCTTT. Amino acids: CASSLGARETVTEAFF.

This clone occurred a few times. The chain uses TRBV5-1 and TRBJ2-7; D not resolved. V was clipped by 4 bases and J by 0 bases, with 5 bases between them. CDR3 length equals 12 residues. The germline V gene has CDR1 SGHRS and CDR2 YFSETQ. CDR3 loop: CASSLSSYEQYF. In DNA, the CDR3 is TGCGCCAGCAGCCTAAGCTCCTACGAGCAGTACTTC.

The V call is TRBV19, the J call TRBJ1-1; no clear D gene. The CDR3 has 14 residues. Trimming removed 1 base at V and 4 bases at J, with 10 bases between. The germline CDR1 and CDR2 sequences are LNHDA and SQIVND (reference sequence). The CDR3 nucleotides read TGTGCCAGTAGTATAGTCGGGGTTGTCACTGAAGCTTTCTTT. Its translation: CASSIVGVVTEAFF.

This rearrangement joins TRBV5-1 to TRBJ1-1, with D perhaps TRBD1 (6 bases). The germline V gene encodes CDR1 SGHRS and CDR2 YFSETQ. This CDR3 spans 14 amino acids. V was pared by 4 bases and J by 1 base, with 11 bases between. CDR3 amino acids: CASSPGTKNTEAFF. The CDR3 nucleotides read TGCGCCAGCAGCCCAGGGACAAAGAACACTGAAGCTTTCTTT.

The rearrangement uses TRBV11-2 and TRBJ2-3; TRBD1 might be the D (7 bases). In germline, CDR1 is SGHAT, CDR2 FQNNGV. The CDR3 runs 19 residues. The V gene lost 3 bases and the J gene lost 5 bases, with 27 bases spanning the gap. CDR3 bases: TGTGCCAGCAGCTTTCCGACCACGGGAGACAGGGAGTTAATAGATACGCAGTATTTT. This encodes CASSFPTTGDRELIDTQYF.

The rearrangement links TRBV19 to TRBJ2-1, with 14 bases fitting TRBD2. Trimming cost V 6 bases and J 6 bases; bases outside gene matches: 10. The CDR3 totals 17 residues. Per germline, CDR1 LNHDA and CDR2 SQIVND (reference sequence). CDR3 nucleotide sequence: TGTGCCAGTAGATTGAAAGGGACTAGCGGGAGAAGCAATGAGCAGTTCTTC. This gives the protein CASRLKGTSGRSNEQFF.